This entry features one T cell receptor beta chain sequence. Each TRB amplification used about 250-550 ng of genomic DNA from blood. Losses at the gene ends were 4 bases for V and 4 bases for J; bases not matched to a gene: 6. The CDR3 covers 16 residues. The germline V gene encodes CDR1 SGHRS and CDR2 YFSETQ. BIOMED2 TRB-A/B primer pools were used in multiplex TRB PCR. MiXCR, applied by TCRdb to the multiplex PCR reads, yields one record per CDR3 protein. Counted here are thousands of distinct CDR3 sequences, roughly 31% occurring once; the ten biggest clones make up approximately 15%. The data originate from a study of T and B cells in COVID-19 patients. Study summary: Recovered patients mostly had mild to moderate COVID-19 managed as outpatients.

The sample taken for sequencing was blood. The sequence was collected from a human donor with active COVID-19. The chain recombines TRBV5-1 with TRBJ2-3, with 13 bases identical to TRBD2. Here the CDR3 reads CASSPGLAGSADTQYF. CDR3 sequence (DNA): TGCGCCAGCAGCCCGGGACTAGCGGGGTCCGCAGATACGCAGTATTTT.